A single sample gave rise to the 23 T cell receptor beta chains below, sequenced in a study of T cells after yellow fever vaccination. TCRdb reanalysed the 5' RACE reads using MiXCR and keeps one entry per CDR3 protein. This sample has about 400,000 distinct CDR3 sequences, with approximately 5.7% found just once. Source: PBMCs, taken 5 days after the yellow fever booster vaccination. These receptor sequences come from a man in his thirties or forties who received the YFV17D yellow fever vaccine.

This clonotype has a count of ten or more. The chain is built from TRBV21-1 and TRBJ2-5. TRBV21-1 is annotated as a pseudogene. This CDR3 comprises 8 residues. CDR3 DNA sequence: TGTGCCACTCGTACCCAGTACTTC. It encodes CATRTQYF.

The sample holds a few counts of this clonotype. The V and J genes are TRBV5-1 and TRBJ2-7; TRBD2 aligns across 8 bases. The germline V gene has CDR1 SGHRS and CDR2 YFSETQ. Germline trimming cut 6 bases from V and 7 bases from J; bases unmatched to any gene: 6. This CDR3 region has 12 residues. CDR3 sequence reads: CASKDPGGEQYF. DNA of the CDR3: TGCGCCAGCAAGGACCCGGGAGGGGAGCAGTACTTC.

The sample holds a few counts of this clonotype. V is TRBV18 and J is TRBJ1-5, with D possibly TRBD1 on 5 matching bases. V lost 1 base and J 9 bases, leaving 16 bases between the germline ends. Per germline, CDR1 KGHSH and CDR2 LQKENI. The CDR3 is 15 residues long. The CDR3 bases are TGTGCCAGCTCACCACGGGGGGACTCCGCCGGGCCCCAGCATTTT. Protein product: CASSPRGDSAGPQHF.

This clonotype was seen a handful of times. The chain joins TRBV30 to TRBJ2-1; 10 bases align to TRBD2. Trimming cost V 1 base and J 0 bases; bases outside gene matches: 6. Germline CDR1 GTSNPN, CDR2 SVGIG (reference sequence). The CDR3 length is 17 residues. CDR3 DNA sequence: TGTGCCTGGAGTGGAGTAGCGGGAGGTACCTCCTACAATGAGCAGTTCTTC. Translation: CAWSGVAGGTSYNEQFF. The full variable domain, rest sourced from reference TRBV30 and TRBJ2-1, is SQTIHQWPATLVQPVGSPLSLECTVEGTSNPNLYWYRQAAGRGLQLLFYSVGIGQISSEVPQNLSASRPQDRQFILSSKKLLLSDSGFYLCAWSGVAGGTSYNEQFFGPGTRLTVL.

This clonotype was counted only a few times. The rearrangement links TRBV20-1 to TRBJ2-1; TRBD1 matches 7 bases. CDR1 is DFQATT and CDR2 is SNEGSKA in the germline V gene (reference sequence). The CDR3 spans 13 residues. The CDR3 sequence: CSEGASGYNEQFF. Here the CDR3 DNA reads TGCAGCGAGGGGGCGAGCGGTTACAATGAGCAGTTCTTC.

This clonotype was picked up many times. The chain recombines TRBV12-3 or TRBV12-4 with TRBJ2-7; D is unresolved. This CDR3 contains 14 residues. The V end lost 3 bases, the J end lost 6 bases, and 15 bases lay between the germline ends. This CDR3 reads CASSFNYGLSEQYF. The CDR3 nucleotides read TGTGCCAGCAGTTTTAATTATGGTCTAAGCGAGCAGTACTTC.

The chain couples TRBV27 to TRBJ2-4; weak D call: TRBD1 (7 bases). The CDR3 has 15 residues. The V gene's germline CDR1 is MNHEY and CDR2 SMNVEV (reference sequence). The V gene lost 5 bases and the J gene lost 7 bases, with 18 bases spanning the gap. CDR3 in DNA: TGTGCCAGCAGTCTGGAGGGGGTCAGGGGGAACATTCAGTACTTC. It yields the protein CASSLEGVRGNIQYF.

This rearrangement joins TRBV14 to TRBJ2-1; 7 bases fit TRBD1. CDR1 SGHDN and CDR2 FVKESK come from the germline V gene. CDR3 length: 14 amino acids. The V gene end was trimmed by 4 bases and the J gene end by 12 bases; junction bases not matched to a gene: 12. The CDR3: CASSPQGTVSLQFF. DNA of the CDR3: TGTGCCAGCAGCCCCCAAGGGACAGTTTCGTTGCAGTTCTTC.

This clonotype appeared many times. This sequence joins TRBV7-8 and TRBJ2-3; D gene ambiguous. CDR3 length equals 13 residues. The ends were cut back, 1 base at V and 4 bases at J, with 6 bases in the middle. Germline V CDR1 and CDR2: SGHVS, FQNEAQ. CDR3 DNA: TGTGCCAGCAGCTTAGTAGTACCAGATACGCAGTATTTT. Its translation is CASSLVVPDTQYF. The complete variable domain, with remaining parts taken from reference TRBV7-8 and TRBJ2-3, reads GAGVSQSPRYKVAKRGQDVALRCDPISGHVSLFWYQQALGQGPEFLTYFQNEAQLDKSGLPSDRFFAERPEGSVSTLKIQRTQQEDSAVYLCASSLVVPDTQYFGPGTRLTVL.

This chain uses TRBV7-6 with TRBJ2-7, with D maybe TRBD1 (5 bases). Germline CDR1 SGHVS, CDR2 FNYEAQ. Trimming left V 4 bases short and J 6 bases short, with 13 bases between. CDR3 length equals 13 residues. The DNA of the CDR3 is TGTGCCAGCAGCTCCCTCACAGGTCCCGAGCAGTACTTC. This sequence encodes CASSSLTGPEQYF.

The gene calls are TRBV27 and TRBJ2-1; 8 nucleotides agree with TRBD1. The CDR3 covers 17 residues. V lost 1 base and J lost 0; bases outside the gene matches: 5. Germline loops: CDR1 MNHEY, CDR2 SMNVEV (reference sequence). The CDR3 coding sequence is TGTGCCAGCAGTTTATGGGGACAGGCGAGCTCCTACAATGAGCAGTTCTTC. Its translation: CASSLWGQASSYNEQFF.

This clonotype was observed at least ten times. The CDR3 is CASSLAEAAGVGDTQYF. The CDR3, as DNA: TGTGCCAGCAGCTTAGCAGAGGCAGCGGGAGTCGGGGATACGCAGTATTTT. The chain couples TRBV7-2 to TRBJ2-3, with TRBD2 identical over 8 bases. The CDR3 is 17 amino acids. With V trimmed by 0 bases and J by 6 bases, 11 bases remained unmatched. CDR1 is SGHTA, CDR2 FQGNSA, per germline. Using reference TRBV7-2 and TRBJ2-3 for the parts outside the CDR3, the full variable domain is GAGVSQSPSNKVTEKGKDVELRCDPISGHTALYWYRQSLGQGLEFLIYFQGNSAPDKSGLPSDRFSAERTGGSVSTLTIQRTQQEDSAVYLCASSLAEAAGVGDTQYFGPGTRLTVL.

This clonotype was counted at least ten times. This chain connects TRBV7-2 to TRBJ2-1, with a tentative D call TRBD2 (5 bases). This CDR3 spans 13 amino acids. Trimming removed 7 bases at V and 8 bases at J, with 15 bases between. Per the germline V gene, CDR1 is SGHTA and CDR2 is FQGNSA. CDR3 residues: CASNPMGVHEQFF. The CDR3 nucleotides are TGTGCCAGCAACCCTATGGGAGTCCATGAGCAGTTCTTC.

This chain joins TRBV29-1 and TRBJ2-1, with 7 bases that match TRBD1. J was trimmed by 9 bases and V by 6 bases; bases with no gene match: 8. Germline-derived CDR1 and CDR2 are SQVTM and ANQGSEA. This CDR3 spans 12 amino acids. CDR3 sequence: CSVDNGTVEQFF. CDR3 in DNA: TGCAGCGTCGATAATGGGACAGTTGAGCAGTTCTTC.

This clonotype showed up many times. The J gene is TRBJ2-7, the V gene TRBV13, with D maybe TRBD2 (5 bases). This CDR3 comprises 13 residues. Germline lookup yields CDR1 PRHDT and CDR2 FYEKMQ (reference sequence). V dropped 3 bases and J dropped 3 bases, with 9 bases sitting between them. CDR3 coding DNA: TGTGCCAGCAGCTTTTTACGGGGCTACGAGCAGTACTTC. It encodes CASSFLRGYEQYF.

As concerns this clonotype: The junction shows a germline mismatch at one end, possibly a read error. CDR3 sequence: CASSLALLARAEGEPQYF. CDR3 bases: TGTGCCAGCAGCTTAGCTCTACTAGCGAGGGCGGAGGGAGAGCCCCAGTACTTC. The chain links TRBV11-2 to TRBJ2-5; 7 bases are shared with TRBD2. Germline CDR1 is SGHAT and CDR2 is FQNNGV. The CDR3 has 18 amino acids.

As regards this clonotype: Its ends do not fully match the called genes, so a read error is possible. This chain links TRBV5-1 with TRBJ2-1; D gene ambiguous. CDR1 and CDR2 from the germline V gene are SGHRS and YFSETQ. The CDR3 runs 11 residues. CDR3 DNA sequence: TGCGCCAGCAGCTTAAACAATGAGCTGTTCTTC. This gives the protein CASSLNNELFF.

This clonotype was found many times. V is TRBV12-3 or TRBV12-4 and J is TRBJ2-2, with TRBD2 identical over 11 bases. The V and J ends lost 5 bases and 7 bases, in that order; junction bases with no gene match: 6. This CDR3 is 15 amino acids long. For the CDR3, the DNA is TGTGCCAGCAGTCCTCTAGCGGGAGGCGGCGGGGAGCTGTTTTTT. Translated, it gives CASSPLAGGGGELFF.

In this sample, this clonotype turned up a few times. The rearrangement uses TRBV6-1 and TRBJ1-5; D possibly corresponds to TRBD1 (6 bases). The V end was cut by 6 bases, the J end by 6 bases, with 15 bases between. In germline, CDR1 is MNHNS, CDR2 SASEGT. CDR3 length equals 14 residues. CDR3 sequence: CASRQGGLGQPQHF. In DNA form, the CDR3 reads TGTGCCAGCAGACAAGGGGGGTTAGGTCAGCCCCAGCATTTT.

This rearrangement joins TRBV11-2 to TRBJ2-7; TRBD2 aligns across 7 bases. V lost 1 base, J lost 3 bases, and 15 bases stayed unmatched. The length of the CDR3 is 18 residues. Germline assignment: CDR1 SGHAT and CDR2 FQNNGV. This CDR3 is CASSLVGGGRQGGYEQYF. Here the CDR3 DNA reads TGTGCCAGCAGCTTAGTGGGGGGAGGGCGCCAGGGTGGCTACGAGCAGTACTTC.

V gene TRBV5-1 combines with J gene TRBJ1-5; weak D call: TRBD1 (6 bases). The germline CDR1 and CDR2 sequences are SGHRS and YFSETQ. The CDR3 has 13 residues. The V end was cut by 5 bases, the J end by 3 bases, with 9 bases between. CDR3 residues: CASRQGVNQPQHF. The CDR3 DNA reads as TGCGCCAGCAGACAGGGAGTCAATCAGCCCCAGCATTTT.

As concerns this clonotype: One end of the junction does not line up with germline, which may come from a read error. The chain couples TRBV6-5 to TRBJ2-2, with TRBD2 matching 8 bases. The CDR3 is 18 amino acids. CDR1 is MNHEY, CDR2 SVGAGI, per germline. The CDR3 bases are TGTGCCAGCAGTTACTCGGGCCAGCGGGAGTCGAACACCGGGGAGCTGCTTTTT. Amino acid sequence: CASSYSGQRESNTGELLF.

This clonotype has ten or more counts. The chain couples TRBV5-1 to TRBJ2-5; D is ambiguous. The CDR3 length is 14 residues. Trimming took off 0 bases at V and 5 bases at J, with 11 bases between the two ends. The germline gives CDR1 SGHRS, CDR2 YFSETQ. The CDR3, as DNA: TGCGCCAGCAGCTTGGGTCAGGTGGATGAGACCCAGTACTTC. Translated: CASSLGQVDETQYF.